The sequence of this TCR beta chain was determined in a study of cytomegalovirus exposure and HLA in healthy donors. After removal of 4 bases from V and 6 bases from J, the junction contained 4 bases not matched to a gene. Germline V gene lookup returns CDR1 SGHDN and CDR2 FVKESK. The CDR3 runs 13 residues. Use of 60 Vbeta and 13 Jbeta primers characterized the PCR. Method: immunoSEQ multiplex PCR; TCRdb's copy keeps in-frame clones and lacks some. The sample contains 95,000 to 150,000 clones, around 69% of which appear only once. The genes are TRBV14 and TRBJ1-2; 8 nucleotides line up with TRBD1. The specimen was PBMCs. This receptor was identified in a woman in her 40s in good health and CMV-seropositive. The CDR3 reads CASSPRGRDGYTF. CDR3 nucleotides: TGTGCCAGCAGCCCCAGGGGGCGGGATGGCTACACCTTC. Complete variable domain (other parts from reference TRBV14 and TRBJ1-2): EAGVTQFPSHSVIEKGQTVTLRCDPISGHDNLYWYRRVMGKEIKFLLHFVKESKQDESGMPNNRFLAERTGGTYSTLKVQPAELEDSGVYFCASSPRGRDGYTFGSGTRLTVV.